The rows below give T cell receptor beta chains drawn from one sample of a study of T cell repertoires in cytomegalovirus infection. TCRdb ran MiXCR on the reads and lists one entry per CDR3 protein. The sample includes around 140,000 distinct CDR3 sequences, over 30% seen only once; the top ten take about 56%. Antigen specificity for these receptors is unknown. Sequenced here: CD8+ T cells from cultured PBMCs, sampled from culture after CMV antigen stimulation. These receptors were obtained from a human donor in good health (CMV status not recorded). Some clones in this sample may be carry-over from other donors' samples. The CDR3 runs from the conserved cysteine through the conserved F or W. A D gene is named only where the DNA matches it firmly. The size entry is marked missing in some rows and otherwise reads once, few, many or a size class.

>TRBV6-5|TRBJ2-2|TRBD1|few
TGTGCCAGCAGATGGACAGGGGAAACCGGGGAGCTGTTTTTT
CASRWTGETGELFF
>TRBV7-8|TRBJ2-1|-|many
TGTGCCAGCAGCTTAGGAGACCCGACGTACAATGAGCAGTTCTTC
CASSLGDPTYNEQFF
>TRBV19|TRBJ1-1|-|-
TGTGCCAGTAGTGCGACAGAGAACACTGAAGCTTTCTTT
CASSATENTEAFF
>TRBV12-5|TRBJ2-7|-|few
TGTGCTAGTGGTTTAGGGCAGGGAAGGTACGAGCAGTACTTC
CASGLGQGRYEQYF
>TRBV7-6|TRBJ1-2|-|few
TGTGCCAGCAGCTTAGACCTGATGACAGCCACTAACTATGGCTACACCTTC
CASSLDLMTATNYGYTF
>TRBV7-9|TRBJ2-6|-|-
TGTGCTCACACGGTGGGAACCGGGGCCAACGTCCTGACTTTC
CAHTVGTGANVLTF
>TRBV9|TRBJ2-3|TRBD2|-
TGTGCCAGCAGCGCTAGCGGGGGACACACAGATACGCAGTATTTT
CASSASGGHTDTQYF
>TRBV9|TRBJ2-6|-|-
TGTGCCAGCAGCGTATCCCGGGCCAGCTCTGGGGCCAACGTCCTGACTTTC
CASSVSRASSGANVLTF
>TRBV5-8|TRBJ2-2|TRBD1|-
TGTGCCAACAGCTGGGACAGGGCCCGGGAGCTGTTTTTT
CANSWDRARELFF
>TRBV6-6|TRBJ1-4|-|few
TGTGCCAGCCGGATTGGTGAAAAACTGTTTTTT
CASRIGEKLFF
>TRBV6-5|TRBJ1-4|-|-
TGTGCCAGCAGATCTGGGCTTAATGAAAAACTGTTTTTT
CASRSGLNEKLFF
>TRBV19|TRBJ2-3|-|many
TGTGCCAGTAGTTTAGACACAGATACGCAGTATTTT
CASSLDTDTQYF
>TRBV7-6|TRBJ1-1|-|many
TGTGCCAGCAGCTTAGGGGGGGCTGAATGGGCTTTCTTT
CASSLGGAEWAFF
>TRBV11-2|TRBJ2-4|-|-
TGTGCCAGCGAGGGGGGGTCCAACATTCAGTACTTC
CASEGGSNIQYF
>TRBV2|TRBJ2-5|TRBD2|-
TGTGCCAGCAGTAACAAAGCGGGGGGAGAAGAGACCCAGTACTTC
CASSNKAGGEETQYF
>TRBV7-6|TRBJ2-3|-|-
TGTGCCAGCAGCCCCAGCAGCTCCCCGGGAACAGATACGCAGTATTTT
CASSPSSSPGTDTQYF
>TRBV9|TRBJ1-4|-|many
TGTGCCAGCAGCGGGGATAGTGAAAAACTGTTTTTT
CASSGDSEKLFF
>TRBV28|TRBJ2-3|TRBD1|many
TGTGCCAGCAGGGGACAGGGAGAGAGCACAGATACGCAGTATTTT
CASRGQGESTDTQYF
>TRBV7-6|TRBJ2-3|-|many
TGTGCCAGCAGCTCCGGGAGTGGTGGGGGAGGTCCGCAGTATTTT
CASSSGSGGGGPQYF
>TRBV6-6|TRBJ2-1|TRBD1|-
TGTGCCAGCAGGGACAGGGCGGGATCCTACAATGAGCAGTTCTTC
CASRDRAGSYNEQFF
>TRBV30|TRBJ1-1|-|-
TGTGCCTGGAGTGTATACGGCCTGTGGACTGAAGCTTTCTTT
CAWSVYGLWTEAFF
>TRBV28|TRBJ2-7|-|few
TGTGCCAGCAGTTTGTATCAGGGAAATTTCCACGAGCAGTACTTC
CASSLYQGNFHEQYF
>TRBV27|TRBJ2-7|-|-
TGTGCCAGCAGTTTATCAAGGGGACGGGAGCAGTACTTC
CASSLSRGREQYF
>TRBV5-6|TRBJ1-4|-|-
TGTGCCAGCAGCTCCGGGGAGGGTGAAAAACTGTTTTTT
CASSSGEGEKLFF
>TRBV3-1|TRBJ2-2|TRBD2|-
TGTGCCAGCAGCCTTACGGGGGGGCCTGGAACCGGGGAGCTGTTTTTT
CASSLTGGPGTGELFF
>TRBV7-2|TRBJ1-6|TRBD1|few
TGTGCCAGCAGCTCACAGGGGGACAGATATAATTCACCCCTCCACTTT
CASSSQGDRYNSPLHF
>TRBV3-1|TRBJ2-1|-|-
TGTGCCAGCAGCCAAGATCTTAACTACAATGAGCAGTTCTTC
CASSQDLNYNEQFF
>TRBV3-1|TRBJ1-6|-|few
TGTGCCAGCAGCCAAACCAATTCACCCCTCCACTTT
CASSQTNSPLHF
>TRBV6-5|TRBJ2-6|TRBD2|many
TGTGCCAGCAGTTACTTTAGGGGACTAGCGGGTTACTCTGGGGCCAACGTCCTGACTTTC
CASSYFRGLAGYSGANVLTF
>TRBV19|TRBJ2-1|TRBD2|-
TGTGCCAGTAGTCCCCATTCGGGGGGAGGTGAGCAGTTCTTC
CASSPHSGGGEQFF
>TRBV5-4|TRBJ1-2|-|-
TGTGCCAGCAGCTTTACAGGAGGTGTAGGCTACACCTTC
CASSFTGGVGYTF
>TRBV4-1|TRBJ1-5|-|many
TGCGCCAGCAGCCATGGGGGGGGGAGCAATCAGCCCCAGCATTTT
CASSHGGGSNQPQHF
>TRBV12-3/TRBV12-4|TRBJ2-7|TRBD2|few
TGTGCCAGCAGCTCCGGGACTATTTACTACGAGCAGTACTTC
CASSSGTIYYEQYF
>TRBV28|TRBJ2-3|TRBD1|many
TGTGCCAGCAGCCTGGGACAGGGCCGCACAGATACGCAGTATTTT
CASSLGQGRTDTQYF